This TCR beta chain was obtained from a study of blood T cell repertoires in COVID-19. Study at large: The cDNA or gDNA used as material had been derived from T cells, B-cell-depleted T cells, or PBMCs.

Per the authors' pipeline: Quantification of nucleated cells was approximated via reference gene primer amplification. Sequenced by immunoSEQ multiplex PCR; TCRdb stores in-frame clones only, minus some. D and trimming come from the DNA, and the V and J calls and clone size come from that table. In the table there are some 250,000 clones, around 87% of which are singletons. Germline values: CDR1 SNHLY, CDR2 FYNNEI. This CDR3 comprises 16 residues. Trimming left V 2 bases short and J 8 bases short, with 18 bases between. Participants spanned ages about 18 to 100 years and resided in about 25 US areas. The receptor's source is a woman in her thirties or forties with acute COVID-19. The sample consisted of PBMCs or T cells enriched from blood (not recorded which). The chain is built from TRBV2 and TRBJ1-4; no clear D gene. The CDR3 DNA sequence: TGTGCCAGCAGTGAACTTATCGCGGCTCCGGAGGAAAAACTGTTTTTT. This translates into CASSELIAAPEEKLFF.